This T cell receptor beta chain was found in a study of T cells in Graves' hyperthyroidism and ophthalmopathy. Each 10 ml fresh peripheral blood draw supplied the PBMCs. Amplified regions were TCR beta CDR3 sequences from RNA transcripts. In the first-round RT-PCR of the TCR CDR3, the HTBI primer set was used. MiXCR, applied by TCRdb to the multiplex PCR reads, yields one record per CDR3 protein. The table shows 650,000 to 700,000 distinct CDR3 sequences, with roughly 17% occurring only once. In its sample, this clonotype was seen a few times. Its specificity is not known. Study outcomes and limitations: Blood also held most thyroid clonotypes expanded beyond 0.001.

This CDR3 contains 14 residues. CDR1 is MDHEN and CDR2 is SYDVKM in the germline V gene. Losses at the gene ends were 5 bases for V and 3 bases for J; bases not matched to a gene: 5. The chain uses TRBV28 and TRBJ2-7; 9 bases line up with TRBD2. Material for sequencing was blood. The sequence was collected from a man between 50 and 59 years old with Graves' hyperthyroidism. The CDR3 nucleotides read TGTGCCAGCAGTAGACTTAGCGGGAGCTACGAGCAGTACTTC. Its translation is CASSRLSGSYEQYF.